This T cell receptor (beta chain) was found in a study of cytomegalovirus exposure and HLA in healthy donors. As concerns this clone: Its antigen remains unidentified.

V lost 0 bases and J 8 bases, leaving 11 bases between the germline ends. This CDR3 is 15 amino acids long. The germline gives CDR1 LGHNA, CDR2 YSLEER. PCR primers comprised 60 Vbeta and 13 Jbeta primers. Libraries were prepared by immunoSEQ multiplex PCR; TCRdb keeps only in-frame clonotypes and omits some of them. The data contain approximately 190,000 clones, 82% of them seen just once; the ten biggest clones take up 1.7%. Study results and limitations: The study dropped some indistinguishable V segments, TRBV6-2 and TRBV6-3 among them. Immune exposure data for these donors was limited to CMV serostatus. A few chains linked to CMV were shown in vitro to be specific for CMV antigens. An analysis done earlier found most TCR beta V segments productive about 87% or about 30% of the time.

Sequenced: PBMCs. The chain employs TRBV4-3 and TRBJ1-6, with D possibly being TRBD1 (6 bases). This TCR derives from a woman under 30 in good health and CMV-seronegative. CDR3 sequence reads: CASSQDRDMDSPLHF. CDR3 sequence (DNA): TGCGCCAGCAGCCAAGATCGGGACATGGATTCACCCCTCCACTTT.